What follows is one T cell receptor (beta chain) and its context. Its antigen is still unknown. The data originate from a study of chemoradiotherapy in HPV16-positive cancers. Study in general: Candidate HPV-specific clones and shared TCR motifs came from two HPV16-positive patients. Study conclusions and caveats: Only two HPV16-positive patients supplied the functional HPV-specificity definition.

Clones were sequenced by immunoSEQ multiplex PCR, and TCRdb holds only the in-frame ones, with some missing. In the table there are 1,500 to 2,000 clones, approximately 86% of which are singletons. Over chemoradiotherapy, repertoires were sampled more than once. This CDR3 is 14 amino acids long. Germline lookup yields CDR1 SGHRS and CDR2 YFSETQ. V was cut by 4 bases and J by 5 bases, with 15 bases left in between. This TCR derives from a human donor with HPV-associated anogenital cancer. The rearrangement uses TRBV5-1 and TRBJ1-1; D is undetermined. The sequencing used tumor tissue, collected from a patient who underwent chemoradiotherapy. The CDR3 region is CASSLGTVGTEAFF. The CDR3, as DNA: TGCGCCAGCAGCCTCGGTACTGTGGGGACTGAAGCTTTCTTT.